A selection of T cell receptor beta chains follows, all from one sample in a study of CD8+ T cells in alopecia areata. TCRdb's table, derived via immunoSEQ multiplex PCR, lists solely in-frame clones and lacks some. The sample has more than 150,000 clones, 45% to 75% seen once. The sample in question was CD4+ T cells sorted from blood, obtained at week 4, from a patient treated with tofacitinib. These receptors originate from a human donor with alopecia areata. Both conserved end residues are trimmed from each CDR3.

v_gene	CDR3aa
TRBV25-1	ASSPPGGNYGYT
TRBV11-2	ASSVSGLAGADTQY
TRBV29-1	SVGGVLAEQY
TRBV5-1	ASSSTSGGTGELF
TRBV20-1	SGFMNGYT
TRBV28	ATADRFGAH
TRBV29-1	SVGSQVTYEQY
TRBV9	ASSQTEVPRETQY
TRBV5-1	ASSLRGDPSEQY
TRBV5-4	ASSLGTSGTDTQY
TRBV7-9	ASSLGGTQETQY
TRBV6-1	ASSEYIGAPSYGYT
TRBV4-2	ASSQDHGASDASSHEQY
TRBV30	AWIPTSTEAF
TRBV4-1	ASSQAGGTGGIYGYT
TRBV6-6	ASSHPQRTTDTQY
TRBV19	ASSIPTGSNQPQH
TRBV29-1	SVVIRGGGGYT
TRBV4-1	ASSQDLTLRRYT
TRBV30	AWSTDNSPLH
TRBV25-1	ASSDRTGAHSPLH
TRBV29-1	SVRPFLGAAQY
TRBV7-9	ASSQGGQETQY
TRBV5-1	ASSFQGLESPLH
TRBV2	ASMFSRGNEKLF
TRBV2	ASTTGLAYNEQF
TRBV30	AWESGVRSYEQY
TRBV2	ATNLQGAEGYT
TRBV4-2	ASSPSSPATPGELF
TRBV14	ASSPGTNYGYT
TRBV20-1	SARDAETQY
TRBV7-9	ASSLGGQGRETQY
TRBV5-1	ASSLEGLASTDTQY
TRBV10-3	AISRAGDEDTQY
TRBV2	ASSGELSGANVLT
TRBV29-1	SVAPDSSGANVLT
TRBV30	AWSLKSSGGAGELF
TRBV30	AWSFSLGTSEAF
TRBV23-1	ASIGPWEGPTDTQY
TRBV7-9	ASSLPPAF
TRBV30	AWSVSLTDQPQH
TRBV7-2	ASSLGRLNEQY
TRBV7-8	ASSLGRDRVSRANVLT
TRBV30	AWRRPDRNTGELF
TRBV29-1	SVGLGGRGVETQY
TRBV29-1	SVGTAHYGYT